This entry lists 18 T cell receptor beta chains sequenced from one sample in a study of blood T cell repertoires in COVID-19. Only in-frame clones appear in the TCRdb table, and some are missing; sequencing was by immunoSEQ multiplex PCR. The data hold 75,000 to 95,000 clones, with approximately 91% observed a single time. The sequenced sample was peripheral blood. The receptors derive from a man aged 55-75 years with acute or convalescent COVID-19.

V gene TRBV18 combines with J gene TRBJ2-2; D may be TRBD1 (6 bases). The CDR3 contains 14 residues. V dropped 3 bases and J dropped 1 base, with 6 bases sitting between them. Looked up from germline, CDR1 is KGHSH and CDR2 is LQKENI. This CDR3 is CASSPGQNTGELFF. The DNA of the CDR3 is TGTGCCAGCTCACCGGGACAGAACACCGGGGAGCTGTTTTTT.

This chain uses TRBV6-5 with TRBJ2-3; tentatively, D is TRBD2 (5 bases). This CDR3 is 13 amino acids long. V lost 5 bases and J 6 bases, leaving 12 bases between the germline ends. Germline lookup yields CDR1 MNHEY and CDR2 SVGAGI. The CDR3 protein is CASSPYLADTQYF. The DNA of the CDR3 is TGTGCCAGCAGTCCTTACTTAGCGGATACGCAGTATTTT.

The chain joins TRBV7-2 to TRBJ2-1, with TRBD1 as a possible D gene (7 bases). The germline V gene encodes CDR1 SGHTA and CDR2 FQGNSA. V lost 8 bases to trimming and J lost 2 bases, with 16 bases between them. The CDR3 extends over 15 amino acids. CDR3 region: CASGSGGGPYNEQFF. The CDR3 DNA reads TGTGCCAGCGGCTCAGGGGGAGGCCCCTACAATGAGCAGTTCTTC. Full variable domain (missing parts from reference TRBV7-2 and TRBJ2-1): GAGVSQSPSNKVTEKGKDVELRCDPISGHTALYWYRQSLGQGLEFLIYFQGNSAPDKSGLPSDRFSAERTGGSVSTLTIQRTQQEDSAVYLCASGSGGGPYNEQFFGPGTRLTVL.

The chain recombines TRBV5-1 with TRBJ2-1; 9 nucleotides align to TRBD2. CDR3 size: 16 residues. Trimming removed 0 bases from V and 4 bases from J; junction bases left unmatched: 5. Germline V gives CDR1 SGHRS, CDR2 YFSETQ. The CDR3 here is CASSLDSSGDYNEQFF. The CDR3, as DNA: TGCGCCAGCAGCTTGGATTCTAGCGGGGATTACAATGAGCAGTTCTTC.

The chain employs TRBV7-2 and TRBJ1-4, with 11 nucleotides matching TRBD1. The junction had 3 bases not matched to a gene; V was cut back by 1 base and J by 8 bases. The CDR3 contains 15 residues. CDR1 is SGHTA and CDR2 is FQGNSA in the germline V gene. In DNA, the CDR3 is TGTGCCAGCAGCTTAGTGGGACAGGGGGAGGAAAAACTGTTTTTT. Its translation is CASSLVGQGEEKLFF.

The chain joins TRBV19 to TRBJ1-1, with D maybe TRBD1 (5 bases). The germline V and J ends were trimmed by 5 bases and 1 base, with 11 bases remaining between them. Germline-derived CDR1 and CDR2 are LNHDA and SQIVND (reference sequence). The CDR3 has 14 residues. The CDR3 region has the DNA TGTGCCAGTAGTTACAGGCCAGCGAACACTGAAGCTTTCTTT. The encoded protein is CASSYRPANTEAFF.

The V call is TRBV3-1 (or the pseudogene TRBV3-2), the J call TRBJ1-5, with D perhaps matching TRBD1 (6 bases). Per the germline V gene, CDR1 is LGHDT and CDR2 is YNNKEL (reference sequence). Trimming took off 2 bases at V and 4 bases at J, with 6 bases between the two ends. This CDR3 spans 13 amino acids. Here the CDR3 DNA reads TGTGCCAGCAGCCAACAGGGGAATCAGCCCCAGCATTTT. It specifies CASSQQGNQPQHF.

This chain links TRBV12-5 with TRBJ1-1, with D tentatively TRBD1 (6 bases). This CDR3 has 15 residues. The V end lost 3 bases, the J end lost 4 bases, and 15 bases lay between the germline ends. The germline V gene encodes CDR1 LGHNT and CDR2 FRNRAP. CDR3 protein: CASGFIQGRATEAFF. CDR3 DNA: TGTGCTAGTGGTTTCATTCAGGGGCGCGCCACTGAAGCTTTCTTT.

The chain links TRBV27 to TRBJ1-5, with D possibly being TRBD1 (5 bases). This CDR3 region has 14 residues. V was shortened by 2 bases and J by 2 bases, with 7 bases between the two germline ends. Germline V CDR1 and CDR2: MNHEY, SMNVEV (reference sequence). DNA for the CDR3: TGTGCCAGCAGTTTAGCACAGGGCAATCAGCCCCAGCATTTT. Translated: CASSLAQGNQPQHF.

This chain uses TRBV2 with TRBJ2-1, with 7 bases matching TRBD2. The CDR3 totals 15 residues. Trimming at V came to 6 bases and at J to 7 bases, leaving 12 bases not matched to a gene. Germline lookup yields CDR1 SNHLY and CDR2 FYNNEI. CDR3 nucleotide sequence: TGTGCCAGCAGCGCCCTTGGGGCTAGCGGAAATGAGCAGTTCTTC. It codes for CASSALGASGNEQFF.

The V and J genes are TRBV21-1 and TRBJ1-1; TRBD1 was called by the table and not checked on the DNA. TRBV21-1 is a listed pseudogene. This CDR3 is 15 amino acids long. Here the CDR3 DNA reads TGTGCCAGCAGCACATGGGGGCGCTGCGACACTGAAGCTTTCTTT. Translation gives CASSTWGRCDTEAFF.

This clone appeared a single time. The chain recombines TRBV10-3 with TRBJ1-6, with 10 bases fitting TRBD1. CDR1 and CDR2 from the germline V gene are ENHRY and SYGVKD. Trimming removed 6 bases from V and 7 bases from J; junction bases left unmatched: 3. The CDR3 has 14 residues. CDR3 residues: CAISRDRGNSPLHF. Here the CDR3 DNA reads TGTGCCATCAGCCGGGACAGGGGAAATTCACCCCTCCACTTT.

CDR3 loop: CASSLIGTSEHEQYF. As DNA, the CDR3 is TGTGCCAGCAGCTTAATCGGGACATCAGAGCACGAGCAGTACTTC. The chain uses TRBV7-2 and TRBJ2-7; possible D gene TRBD1, 6 bases. CDR3 length: 15 amino acids. The germline CDR1 and CDR2 sequences are SGHTA and FQGNSA. V lost 2 bases to trimming and J lost 5 bases, with 16 bases between them.

This clone was observed a single time. The J gene is TRBJ2-1, the V gene TRBV19, with D maybe TRBD2 (5 bases). The CDR3 contains 16 residues. V dropped 2 bases and J dropped 3 bases, with 14 bases sitting between them. CDR1 is LNHDA and CDR2 is SQIVND in the germline V gene (reference sequence). Written as DNA, the CDR3 is TGTGCCAGTAGTATATATCCGGGATCTAGCTACAATGAGCAGTTCTTC. This codes for CASSIYPGSSYNEQFF. Based on the CDR3 plus reference TRBV19 and TRBJ2-1, the full variable domain is DGGITQSPKYLFRKEGQNVTLSCEQNLNHDAMYWYRQDPGQGLRLIYYSQIVNDFQKGDIAEGYSVSREKKESFPLTVTSAQKNPTAFYLCASSIYPGSSYNEQFFGPGTRLTVL.

CDR3 DNA: TGCGCCAGCAGCCAAGATACGGCTAGCGGGAGAGACGAGCAGTACTTC. This gives the protein CASSQDTASGRDEQYF. The chain links TRBV4-3 to TRBJ2-7, with 10 positions matching TRBD2. This CDR3 is 16 amino acids long. The V gene's germline CDR1 is LGHNA and CDR2 YSLEER. J gave up 5 bases and V 0 bases, and 7 bases lay outside the gene matches.

This clone appeared a single time. The chain is built from TRBV3-1 (or the pseudogene TRBV3-2) and TRBJ1-2, with D perhaps matching TRBD1 (6 bases). The V gene's germline CDR1 is LGHDT and CDR2 YNNKEL (reference sequence). This CDR3 contains 17 residues. The V and J ends lost 0 bases and 0 bases respectively, with 14 bases between them. The CDR3 DNA reads TGTGCCAGCAGCCAAGAGGTCCCCAGGGGCTCTAACTATGGCTACACCTTC. Protein sequence: CASSQEVPRGSNYGYTF.

This sequence joins TRBV7-2 and TRBJ2-3; D not resolved. This CDR3 spans 15 amino acids. V was cut by 1 base and J by 0 bases, with 8 bases left in between. The V gene's germline CDR1 is SGHTA and CDR2 FQGNSA. The CDR3 region has the DNA TGTGCCAGCAGCTTAGGAGCATCTAGCACAGATACGCAGTATTTT. It encodes CASSLGASSTDTQYF.

In its sample, this clone was seen once. This chain connects TRBV4-3 to TRBJ2-7; 7 nucleotides match TRBD2. Per the germline V gene, CDR1 is LGHNA and CDR2 is YSLEER. This CDR3 comprises 16 residues. V was pared by 1 base and J by 0 bases, with 6 bases of the junction left unmatched. CDR3 in amino acids: CASSQVAGGTSYEQYF. The CDR3 nucleotides are TGCGCCAGCAGCCAAGTAGCGGGTGGGACCTCCTACGAGCAGTACTTC.